Following are 8 T cell receptor beta chains from one sample sequenced in a study of T cell responses to AZD1222 COVID-19 vaccine. Generated by immunoSEQ multiplex PCR, the TCRdb table keeps only in-frame clones and is missing some. The sample shows fewer than 120,000 clones, 85% to 95% of them seen only once. This sample comprised peripheral blood, obtained on day 0 of AZD1222 vaccination. All receptors derive from an adult in good health.

The genes are TRBV9 and TRBJ2-3, with D tentatively TRBD2 (5 bases). The V end was cut by 4 bases, the J end by 5 bases, with 17 bases between. The CDR3 extends over 15 amino acids. From germline, CDR1 is SGDLS and CDR2 YYNGEE. CDR3 sequence: CASSPQRRSGDTQYF. The DNA for the CDR3 is TGTGCCAGCAGCCCCCAGCGGCGCTCGGGAGATACGCAGTATTTT.

This clone has just one count. The chain combines TRBV7-2 with TRBJ2-1; 13 positions match TRBD2. Looked up from germline, CDR1 is SGHTA and CDR2 is FQGNSA. V shed 2 bases and J 8 bases; nucleotides not matched to a gene: 9. This CDR3 comprises 17 residues. This chain's CDR3 is CASSLFVGTSGAYEQFF. The CDR3, as DNA: TGTGCCAGCAGCTTATTCGTAGGGACTAGCGGGGCCTATGAGCAGTTCTTC.

The chain combines TRBV3-1 (or the pseudogene TRBV3-2) with TRBJ2-7, with 7 bases that match TRBD1. CDR1 and CDR2 (germline): LGHDT, YNNKEL (reference sequence). V lost 0 bases and J lost 3; bases outside the gene matches: 8. The CDR3 consists of 16 residues. CDR3 DNA: TGTGCCAGCAGCCAAGATATGGGACAGAGTGTCTACGAGCAGTACTTC. Its translation: CASSQDMGQSVYEQYF.

The V gene is TRBV18, the J gene TRBJ1-6; D unclear. CDR1 is KGHSH and CDR2 is LQKENI in the germline V gene. V lost 6 bases and J lost 7, with 22 bases in between. The CDR3 totals 17 residues. CDR3 sequence: CASSLLHPRVPNSPLHF. CDR3 in DNA: TGTGCCAGCTCTCTACTCCACCCCCGGGTTCCCAATTCACCCCTCCACTTT.

The chain combines TRBV11-2 with TRBJ1-1; no firm D call. CDR3 length equals 12 residues. Trimming shortened V by 1 base and J by 11 bases, and 11 bases separated the two germline ends. The germline gives CDR1 SGHAT, CDR2 FQNNGV. CDR3 sequence: CASSLGASEAFF. The CDR3 nucleotides read TGTGCCAGCAGCTTAGGGGCATCCGAGGCTTTCTTT.

This chain joins TRBV28 and TRBJ1-2; 11 bases fit TRBD1. This CDR3 region has 13 residues. Germline V gene data show CDR1 as MDHEN and CDR2 as SYDVKM. J lost 2 bases, V lost 8 bases, and 1 base had no gene match. As DNA, the CDR3 is TGTGCCAGCCGGACAGGGGGCAACTATGGCTACACCTTC. The encoded protein is CASRTGGNYGYTF.

V is TRBV5-1 and J is TRBJ1-2, with 11 bases that match TRBD1. The CDR3 extends over 14 amino acids. Germline V lookup: CDR1 SGHRS, CDR2 YFSETQ. J was trimmed by 7 bases and V by 8 bases; bases with no gene match: 10. The CDR3 DNA follows: TGCGCCAGTCAACCGGGACAGGGGGTTGGTGGCTACACCTTC. This translates into CASQPGQGVGGYTF.

V is TRBV5-6 and J is TRBJ1-1; tentatively, D is TRBD1 (6 bases). Germline-derived CDR1 and CDR2 are SGHDT and YYEEEE. V was cut by 2 bases and J by 4 bases, with 9 bases left in between. This CDR3 is 13 amino acids long. CDR3 region: CASSLGGGTEAFF. In DNA form, the CDR3 reads TGTGCCAGCAGCTTAGGAGGGGGCACTGAAGCTTTCTTT.